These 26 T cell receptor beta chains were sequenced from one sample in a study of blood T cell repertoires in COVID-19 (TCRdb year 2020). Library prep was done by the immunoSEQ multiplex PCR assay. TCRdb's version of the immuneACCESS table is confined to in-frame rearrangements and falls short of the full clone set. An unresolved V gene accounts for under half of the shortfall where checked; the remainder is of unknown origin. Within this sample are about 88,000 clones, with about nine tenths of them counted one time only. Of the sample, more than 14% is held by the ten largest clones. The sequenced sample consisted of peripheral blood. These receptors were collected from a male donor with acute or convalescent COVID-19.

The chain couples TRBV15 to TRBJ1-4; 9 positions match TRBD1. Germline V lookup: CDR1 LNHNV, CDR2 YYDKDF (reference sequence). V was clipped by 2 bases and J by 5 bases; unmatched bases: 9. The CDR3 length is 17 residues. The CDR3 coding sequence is TGTGCCACCAGCAGAATACAGGGGGCATTAAGGAATGAAAAACTGTTTTTT. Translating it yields CATSRIQGALRNEKLFF.

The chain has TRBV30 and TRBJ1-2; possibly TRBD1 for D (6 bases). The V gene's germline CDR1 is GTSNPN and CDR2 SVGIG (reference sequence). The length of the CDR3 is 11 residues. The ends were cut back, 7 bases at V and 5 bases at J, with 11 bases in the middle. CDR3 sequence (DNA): TGTGCCTCCGAAGGGGGATATGGCTACACCTTC. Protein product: CASEGGYGYTF.

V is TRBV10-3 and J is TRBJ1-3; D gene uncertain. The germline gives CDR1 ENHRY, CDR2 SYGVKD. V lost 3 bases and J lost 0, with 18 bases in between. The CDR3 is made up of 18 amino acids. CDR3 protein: CAISDRTPLLFSGNTIYF. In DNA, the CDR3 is TGTGCCATCAGTGATCGGACTCCCTTATTGTTCTCTGGAAACACCATATATTTT.

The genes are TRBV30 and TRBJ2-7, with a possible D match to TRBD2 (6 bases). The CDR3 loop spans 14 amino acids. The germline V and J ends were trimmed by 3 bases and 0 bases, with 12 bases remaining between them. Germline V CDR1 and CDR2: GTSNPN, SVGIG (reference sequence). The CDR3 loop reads CAWSRDLSSYEQYF. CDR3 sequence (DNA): TGTGCCTGGAGCCGGGACTTAAGCTCCTACGAGCAGTACTTC.

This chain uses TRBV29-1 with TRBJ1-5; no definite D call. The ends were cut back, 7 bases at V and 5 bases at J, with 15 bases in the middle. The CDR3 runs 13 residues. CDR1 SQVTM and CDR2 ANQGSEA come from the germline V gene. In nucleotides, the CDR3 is TGCAGCGCCCAACTGGGTCGGGATCAGCCCCAGCATTTT. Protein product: CSAQLGRDQPQHF.

The CDR3 protein is CASSIFRGATETQYF. CDR3 bases: TGTGCCAGTAGTATATTCCGGGGGGCAACGGAGACCCAGTACTTC. The chain recombines TRBV19 with TRBJ2-5; a possible D gene is TRBD2 (7 bases). Per the germline V gene, CDR1 is LNHDA and CDR2 is SQIVND (reference sequence). Trimming shortened V by 2 bases and J by 5 bases, and 15 bases separated the two germline ends. The CDR3 has 15 amino acids.

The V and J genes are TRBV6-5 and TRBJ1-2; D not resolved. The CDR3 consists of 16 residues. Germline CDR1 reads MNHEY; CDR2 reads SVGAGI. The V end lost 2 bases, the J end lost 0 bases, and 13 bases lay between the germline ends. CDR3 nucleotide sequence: TGTGCCAGCAGTTACCATTCAGCGACTACTAACTATGGCTACACCTTC. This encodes CASSYHSATTNYGYTF.

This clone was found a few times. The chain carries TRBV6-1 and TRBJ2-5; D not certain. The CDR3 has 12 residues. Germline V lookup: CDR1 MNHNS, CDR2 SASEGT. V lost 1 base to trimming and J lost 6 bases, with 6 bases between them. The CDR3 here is CASSEGAKTQYF. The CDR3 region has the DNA TGTGCCAGCAGTGAAGGAGCGAAGACCCAGTACTTC.

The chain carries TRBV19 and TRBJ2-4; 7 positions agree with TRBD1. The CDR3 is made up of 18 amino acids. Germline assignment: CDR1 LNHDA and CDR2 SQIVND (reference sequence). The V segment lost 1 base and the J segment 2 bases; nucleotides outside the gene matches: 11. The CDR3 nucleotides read TGTGCCAGTAGTATAGCGGGCAGGGGACAGTGGACCAAAAACATTCAGTACTTC. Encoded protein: CASSIAGRGQWTKNIQYF.

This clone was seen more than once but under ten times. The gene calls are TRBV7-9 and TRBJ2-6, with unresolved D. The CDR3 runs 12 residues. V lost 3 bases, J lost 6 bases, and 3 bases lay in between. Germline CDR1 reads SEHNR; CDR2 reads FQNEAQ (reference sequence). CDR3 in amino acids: CASSFQANVLTF. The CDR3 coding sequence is TGTGCCAGCAGCTTCCAGGCCAACGTCCTGACTTTC. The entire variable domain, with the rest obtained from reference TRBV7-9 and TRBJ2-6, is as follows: DTGVSQNPRHKITKRGQNVTFRCDPISEHNRLYWYRQTLGQGPEFLTYFQNEAQLEKSRLLSDRFSAERPKGSFSTLEIQRTEQGDSAMYLCASSFQANVLTFGAGSRLTVL.

The CDR3 protein is CASSIRGRVRGYTF. CDR3 DNA sequence: TGTGCCAGCAGCATTCGAGGGAGGGTGCGTGGCTACACCTTC. The gene calls are TRBV21-1 and TRBJ1-2. TRBV21-1 is an annotated pseudogene. The CDR3 length is 14 residues.

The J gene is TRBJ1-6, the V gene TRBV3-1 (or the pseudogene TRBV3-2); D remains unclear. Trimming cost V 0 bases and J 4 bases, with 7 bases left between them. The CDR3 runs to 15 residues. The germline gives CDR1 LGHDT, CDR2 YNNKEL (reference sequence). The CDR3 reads CASSQDDGYNSPLHF. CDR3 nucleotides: TGTGCCAGCAGCCAAGACGACGGGTATAATTCACCCCTCCACTTT.

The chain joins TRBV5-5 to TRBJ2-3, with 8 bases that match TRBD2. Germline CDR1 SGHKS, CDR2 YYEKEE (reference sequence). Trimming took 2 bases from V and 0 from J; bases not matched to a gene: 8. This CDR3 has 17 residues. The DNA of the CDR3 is TGTGCCAGCAGCTTAGCGGGGGTCGTAACTAGCACAGATACGCAGTATTTT. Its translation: CASSLAGVVTSTDTQYF.

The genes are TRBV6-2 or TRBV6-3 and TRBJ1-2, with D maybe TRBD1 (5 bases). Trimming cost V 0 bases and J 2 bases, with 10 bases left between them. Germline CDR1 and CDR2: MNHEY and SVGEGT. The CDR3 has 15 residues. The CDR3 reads CASSYSAGRNYGYTF. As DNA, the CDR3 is TGTGCCAGCAGTTACTCGGCGGGACGGAACTATGGCTACACCTTC.

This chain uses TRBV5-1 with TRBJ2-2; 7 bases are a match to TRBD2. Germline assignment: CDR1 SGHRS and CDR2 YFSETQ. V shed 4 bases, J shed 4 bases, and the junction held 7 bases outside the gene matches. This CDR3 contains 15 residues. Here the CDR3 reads CASSPPGGVTGELFF. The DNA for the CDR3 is TGCGCCAGCAGCCCCCCTGGGGGGGTCACCGGGGAGCTGTTTTTT.

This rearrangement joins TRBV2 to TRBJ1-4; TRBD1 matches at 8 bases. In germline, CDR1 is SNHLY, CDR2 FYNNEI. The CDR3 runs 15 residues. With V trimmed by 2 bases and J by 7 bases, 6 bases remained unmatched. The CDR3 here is CASSEQGQGGEKLFF. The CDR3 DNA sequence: TGTGCCAGCAGTGAACAAGGACAGGGAGGTGAAAAACTGTTTTTT.

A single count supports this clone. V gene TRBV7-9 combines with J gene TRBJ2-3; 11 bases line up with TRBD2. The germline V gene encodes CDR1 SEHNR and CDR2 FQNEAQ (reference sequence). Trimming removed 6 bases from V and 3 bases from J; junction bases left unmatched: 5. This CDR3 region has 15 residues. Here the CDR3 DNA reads TGTGCCAGCAGTCCACTAGCGGGGGCAACAGATACGCAGTATTTT. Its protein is CASSPLAGATDTQYF.

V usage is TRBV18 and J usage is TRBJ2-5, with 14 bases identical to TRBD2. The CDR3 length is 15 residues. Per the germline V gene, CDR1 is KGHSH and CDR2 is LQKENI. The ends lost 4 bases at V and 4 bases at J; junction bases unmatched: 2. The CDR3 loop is CASSHGTSGGETQYF. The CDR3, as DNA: TGTGCCAGCTCACACGGGACTAGCGGGGGAGAGACCCAGTACTTC.

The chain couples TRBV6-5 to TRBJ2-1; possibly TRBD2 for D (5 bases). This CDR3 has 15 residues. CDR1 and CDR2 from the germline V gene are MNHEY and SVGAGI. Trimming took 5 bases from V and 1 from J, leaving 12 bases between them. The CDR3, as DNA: TGTGCCAGCAGTCGCTCCCCGGGGTCCTACAATGAGCAGTTCTTC. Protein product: CASSRSPGSYNEQFF.

This CDR3 is CASSAVDRTRQYF. The CDR3 DNA reads TGTGCCAGCAGCGCGGTGGATCGTACGAGGCAGTACTTC. The rearrangement uses TRBV12-3 or TRBV12-4 and TRBJ2-7; D is unresolved. Trimming stripped 6 bases from V and 9 bases from J, with 18 bases between. The CDR3 is 13 residues long.

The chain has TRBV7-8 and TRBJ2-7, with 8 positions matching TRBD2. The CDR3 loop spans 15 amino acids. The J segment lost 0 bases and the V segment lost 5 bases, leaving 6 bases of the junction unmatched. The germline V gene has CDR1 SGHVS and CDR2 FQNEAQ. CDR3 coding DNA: TGTGCCAGCAGCCCGGGCGGGGGGCCCTCCTACGAGCAGTACTTC. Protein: CASSPGGGPSYEQYF.

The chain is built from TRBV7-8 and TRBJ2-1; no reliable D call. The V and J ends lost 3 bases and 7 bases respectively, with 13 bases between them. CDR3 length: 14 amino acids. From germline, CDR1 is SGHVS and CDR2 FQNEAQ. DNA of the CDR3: TGTGCCAGCAGCTTTGATGACTGGAAGAATGAGCAGTTCTTC. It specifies CASSFDDWKNEQFF.

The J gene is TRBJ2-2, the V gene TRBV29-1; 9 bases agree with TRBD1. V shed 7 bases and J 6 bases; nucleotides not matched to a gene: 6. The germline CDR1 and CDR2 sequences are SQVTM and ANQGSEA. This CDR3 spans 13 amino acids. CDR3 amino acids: CSGSGQGSGELFF. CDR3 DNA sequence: TGCAGCGGGTCTGGACAGGGGTCCGGGGAGCTGTTTTTT.

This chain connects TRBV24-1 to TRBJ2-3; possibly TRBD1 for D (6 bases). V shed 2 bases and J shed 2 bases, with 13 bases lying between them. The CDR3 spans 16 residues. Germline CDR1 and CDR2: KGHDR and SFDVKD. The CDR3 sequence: CATSDWAGAFTDTQYF. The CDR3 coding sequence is TGTGCCACCAGTGATTGGGCAGGGGCGTTCACAGATACGCAGTATTTT.

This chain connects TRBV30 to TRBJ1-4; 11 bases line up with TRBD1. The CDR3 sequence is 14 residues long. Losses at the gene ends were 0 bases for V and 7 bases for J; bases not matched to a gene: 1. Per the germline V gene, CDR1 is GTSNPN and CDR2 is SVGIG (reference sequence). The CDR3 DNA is TGTGCCTGGAGTGTTGGGACAGGGGGTGAAAAACTGTTTTTT. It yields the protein CAWSVGTGGEKLFF.

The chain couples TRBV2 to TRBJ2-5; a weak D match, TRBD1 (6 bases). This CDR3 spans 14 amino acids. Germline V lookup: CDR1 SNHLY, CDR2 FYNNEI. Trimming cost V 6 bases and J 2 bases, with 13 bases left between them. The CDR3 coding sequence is TGTGCCAGCAGGGTAGGACAGATACAAGAGACCCAGTACTTC. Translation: CASRVGQIQETQYF.